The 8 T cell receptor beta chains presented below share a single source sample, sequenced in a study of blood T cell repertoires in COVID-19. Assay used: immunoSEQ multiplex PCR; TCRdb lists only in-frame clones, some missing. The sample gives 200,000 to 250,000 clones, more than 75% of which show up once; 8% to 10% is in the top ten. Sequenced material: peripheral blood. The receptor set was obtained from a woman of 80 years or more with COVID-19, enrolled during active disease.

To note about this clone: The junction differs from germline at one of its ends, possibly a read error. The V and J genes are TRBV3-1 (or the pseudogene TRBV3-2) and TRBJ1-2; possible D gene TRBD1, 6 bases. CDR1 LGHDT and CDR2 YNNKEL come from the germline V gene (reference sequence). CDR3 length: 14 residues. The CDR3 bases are TGTGCCAGCACCCAACAGGGACTTAAATTTGGCTACACCTTC. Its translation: CASTQQGLKFGYTF.

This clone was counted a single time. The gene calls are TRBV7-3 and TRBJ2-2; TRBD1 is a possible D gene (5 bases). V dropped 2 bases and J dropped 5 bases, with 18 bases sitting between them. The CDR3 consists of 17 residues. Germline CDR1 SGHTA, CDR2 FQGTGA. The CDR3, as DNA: TGTGCCAGCAGCTTACAGGGTAGTTGGTATGGTACCGGGGAGCTGTTTTTT. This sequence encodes CASSLQGSWYGTGELFF.

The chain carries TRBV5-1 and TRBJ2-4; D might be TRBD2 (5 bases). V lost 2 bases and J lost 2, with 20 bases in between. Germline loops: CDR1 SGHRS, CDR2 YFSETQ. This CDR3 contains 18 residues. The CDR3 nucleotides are TGCGCCAGCAGCTTCGGAGCTTCCGGAGGTCGGACCAAAAACATTCAGTACTTC. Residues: CASSFGASGGRTKNIQYF.

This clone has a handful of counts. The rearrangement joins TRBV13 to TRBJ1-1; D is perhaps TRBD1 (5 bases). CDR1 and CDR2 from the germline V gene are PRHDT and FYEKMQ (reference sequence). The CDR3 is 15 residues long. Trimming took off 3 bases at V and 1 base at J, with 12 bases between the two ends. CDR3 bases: TGTGCCAGCAGCTTGAGTGTCGGGGGGAACACTGAAGCTTTCTTT. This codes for CASSLSVGGNTEAFF.

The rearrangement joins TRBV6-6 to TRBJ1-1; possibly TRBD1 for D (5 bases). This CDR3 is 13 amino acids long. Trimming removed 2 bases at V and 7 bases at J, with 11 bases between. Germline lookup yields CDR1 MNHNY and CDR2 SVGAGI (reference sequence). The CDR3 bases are TGTGCCAGCAGTTACATTCGGGGGATTGAAGCTTTCTTT. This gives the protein CASSYIRGIEAFF.

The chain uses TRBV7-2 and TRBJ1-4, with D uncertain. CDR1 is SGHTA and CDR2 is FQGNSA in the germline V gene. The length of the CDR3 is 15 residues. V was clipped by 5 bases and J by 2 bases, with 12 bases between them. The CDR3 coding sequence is TGTGCCAGCAGCCCCGTAAGCGTCACTAATGAAAAACTGTTTTTT. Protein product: CASSPVSVTNEKLFF. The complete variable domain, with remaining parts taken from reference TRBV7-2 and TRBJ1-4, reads GAGVSQSPSNKVTEKGKDVELRCDPISGHTALYWYRQSLGQGLEFLIYFQGNSAPDKSGLPSDRFSAERTGGSVSTLTIQRTQQEDSAVYLCASSPVSVTNEKLFFGSGTQLSVL.

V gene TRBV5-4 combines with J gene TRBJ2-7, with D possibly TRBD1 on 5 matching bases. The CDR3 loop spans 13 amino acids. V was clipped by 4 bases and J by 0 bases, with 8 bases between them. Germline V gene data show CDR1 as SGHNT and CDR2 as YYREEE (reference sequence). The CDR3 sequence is CASSQTGSYEQYF. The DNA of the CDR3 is TGTGCCAGCAGCCAAACAGGCTCCTACGAGCAGTACTTC. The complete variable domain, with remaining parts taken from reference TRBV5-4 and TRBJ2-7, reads ETGVTQSPTHLIKTRGQQVTLRCSSQSGHNTVSWYQQALGQGPQFIFQYYREEENGRGNFPPRFSGLQFPNYSSELNVNALELDDSALYLCASSQTGSYEQYFGPGTRLTVT.

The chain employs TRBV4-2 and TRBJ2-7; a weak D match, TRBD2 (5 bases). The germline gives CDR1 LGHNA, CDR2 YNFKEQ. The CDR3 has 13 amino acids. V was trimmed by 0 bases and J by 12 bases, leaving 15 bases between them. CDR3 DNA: TGTGCCAGCAGCCAAGAATTGAGGCGGGTAAGGTACTTC. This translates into CASSQELRRVRYF.